The rows below give T cell receptor beta chains drawn from one sample of a study of Graves' ophthalmopathy and Graves' hyperthyroidism. TCRdb itself ran the multiplex PCR reads through MiXCR, one entry per CDR3 protein. The table records around 520,000 distinct CDR3 sequences, roughly 39% of them present only once. The specimen sequenced was peripheral blood or thyroid tissue (not recorded which). These receptors all come from an adult man with Graves' hyperthyroidism. The CDR3 runs from the conserved cysteine through the conserved F or W. The D gene is left open where the match is weak. Size tells how often a clone was seen (once, few, many) or the class of an expanded clone, and some rows leave it out.

d_call	v_call	clone_size	j_call	cdr3_nt	cdr3_aa
-	TRBV29-1	-	TRBJ1-3	TGCAGCGTTGGCGGGGGGTGGGAGAACACCATATATTTT	CSVGGGWENTIYF
TRBD2	TRBV7-6	-	TRBJ2-5	TGTGCCAGCAGCTTAGTTGGCGGGGGAGAAGAGACCCAGCACTTC	CASSLVGGGEETQHF
-	TRBV7-9	many	TRBJ2-7	TGTGCCAGCAGCTTAGCGTCGGGGGACGAGCAGTACTTC	CASSLASGDEQYF
TRBD1	TRBV7-9	-	TRBJ2-7	TGTGCCAGCAGTAATGTCCCGGGACAGCTCTACGAGCAGTACTTC	CASSNVPGQLYEQYF
-	TRBV7-7	-	TRBJ2-3	TGTGCTAGCAGCTTCGGGGAAGGAGATACGCAGTATTTT	CASSFGEGDTQYF
TRBD1	TRBV12-3/TRBV12-4	-	TRBJ1-2	TGTGCCAGCAGTTTGACAGGGACAGGCCATGGCTACACCTTC	CASSLTGTGHGYTF
-	TRBV10-3	-	TRBJ1-3	TGTGCCTGGACCCCGGGTCGCGGAAACACCATATATTTT	CAWTPGRGNTIYF
-	TRBV29-1	-	TRBJ1-1	TGCAGCGTTGAAGAACCTAGCGGGAGAGAAGCTTTCTTT	CSVEEPSGREAFF
-	TRBV20-1	-	TRBJ2-7	TGCAGTGGGAGCGAGCAGTACTTC	CSGSEQYF
-	TRBV29-1	many	TRBJ1-2	TGCAGCGTTGATAAGGGGGATAAGGGAAACTATGGCTACACCTTC	CSVDKGDKGNYGYTF
TRBD2	TRBV12-3/TRBV12-4	few	TRBJ2-2	TGTGCCAGCACTCACTCGGGACTAGACACCGGGGAGCTGTTTTTT	CASTHSGLDTGELFF
-	TRBV10-2	few	TRBJ2-7	TGCGCCAGCAGTGAGCCGGTGTGGGGACCCGGGGCTCCGAGCTCCTACGAGCAGTACTTC	CASSEPVWGPGAPSSYEQYF
-	TRBV5-1	many	TRBJ1-1	TGCGCCAGCAGCTTGATGGGGGAGACTGAAGCTTTCTTT	CASSLMGETEAFF
TRBD1	TRBV20-1	many	TRBJ1-4	TGCAGTGCTAGTAGCAGGGGGGATGAAAAACTGTTTTTT	CSASSRGDEKLFF
-	TRBV15	-	TRBJ1-1	TGTGCCACCAGCAGTAGCGGGGACGCCTACAATGAGCAGTTCTTT	CATSSSGDAYNEQFF
-	TRBV28	few	TRBJ1-5	TGTGCCAGCAGTCCTGGACAGTTCCAGCCCCAGCATTTT	CASSPGQFQPQHF
-	TRBV20-1	many	TRBJ1-6	TGCAGTGCTAGGAGGCAGAGCTCCTATAATTCACCCCTCCACTTT	CSARRQSSYNSPLHF
-	TRBV12-3/TRBV12-4	-	TRBJ1-2	TGTGCCAGCAGTACTCGGAAGAACTATGGCTACACCTTC	CASSTRKNYGYTF
TRBD2	TRBV7-9	few	TRBJ2-5	TGTGCCAGCAGCTTAGTGGCGACTAGCACGGCCCAGTACTTC	CASSLVATSTAQYF
-	TRBV19	-	TRBJ1-5	TGTGCCAGTCGGGGGGGCCGGGAGACCCAGCATTTT	CASRGGRETQHF
-	TRBV11-1	-	TRBJ2-3	TGTGCCAGCAGCCTCCGGGGGGCCCACGGTACAGATACGCAGTATTTT	CASSLRGAHGTDTQYF
-	TRBV28	few	TRBJ1-1	TGTGCCAGCAGTTTATCGGGGGCCCTTGAAGCTTTCTTT	CASSLSGALEAFF
TRBD1	TRBV15	many	TRBJ1-3	TGTGCCACCAGCAGAGCACAGGGGGGCTTCTCTGGAAACACCATATATTTT	CATSRAQGGFSGNTIYF
-	TRBV29-1	-	TRBJ2-7	TGCAGCGTTGAGTGGCATCGTATGGGACAGCAGTACTTC	CSVEWHRMGQQYF
TRBD2	TRBV6-5	many	TRBJ2-7	TGTGCCAGCAAACAGAAGCGGGAGGGCTACGAGCAGTACTTC	CASKQKREGYEQYF
-	TRBV25-1	many	TRBJ1-4	TGTGCCAGCAGTGAATCAGGCTCCCTTAATGAAAAACTGTTTTTT	CASSESGSLNEKLFF